This TCR beta chain derives from a study of control samples from healthy donors and cancer patients. Sequencing was performed with immunoSEQ multiplex PCR; in TCRdb, only in-frame clones are kept and a portion is missing. The table includes 350,000 to 450,000 clones, 90% detected once. Trimming removed 8 bases from V and 1 base from J; junction bases left unmatched: 10. The CDR3 has 15 amino acids. Germline CDR1 and CDR2: LGHDT and YNNKEL (reference sequence). The receptor's source is a man in his forties with head and neck cancer. The chain joins TRBV3-1 (or the pseudogene TRBV3-2) to TRBJ1-1, with 7 bases matching TRBD1. The sequenced material came from PBMCs. CDR3 protein: CASRSGGGWNTEAFF. The DNA of the CDR3 is TGTGCCAGCCGGTCCGGAGGGGGCTGGAACACTGAAGCTTTCTTT.